These T cell receptor beta chains were read from a single sample in a study of blood T cell repertoires in COVID-19. Assay: immunoSEQ multiplex PCR; the TCRdb copy retains only in-frame clones and omits some. The profile shows 350,000 or so clones, approximately 89% of them singletons. Sequencing input: peripheral blood. The origin of the receptors is a woman aged 60-75 years with COVID-19, enrolled during active disease. The CDR3 runs from the conserved cysteine through the conserved F or W. A D gene is named only where the DNA matches it firmly. Expanded clones are given a class, and other clones once, few, many or no size at all.

D gene: -
V gene: TRBV4-2
J gene: TRBJ1-2
clone size: once
CDR3 protein: CASSDGGPNYGYTF
CDR3 DNA: TGTGCCAGCAGCGACGGAGGCCCTAACTATGGCTACACCTTC

D gene: -
V gene: TRBV19
J gene: TRBJ2-1
clone size: -
CDR3 protein: CASRFRASGNPEQFF
CDR3 DNA: TGTGCCAGTAGATTCCGGGCCAGCGGAAATCCTGAGCAGTTCTTC

D gene: -
V gene: TRBV10-3
J gene: TRBJ2-3
clone size: -
CDR3 protein: CAISESGTGGGGGTQYF
CDR3 DNA: TGTGCCATCAGTGAGTCGGGGACCGGTGGGGGCGGAGGTACGCAGTATTTT

D gene: TRBD2
V gene: TRBV2
J gene: TRBJ2-1
clone size: -
CDR3 protein: CASRGGRNEQFF
CDR3 DNA: TGTGCCAGCAGGGGAGGGAGAAATGAGCAGTTCTTC

D gene: -
V gene: TRBV28
J gene: TRBJ1-2
clone size: -
CDR3 protein: CASSLGGAPIGIGYTF
CDR3 DNA: TGTGCCAGCAGTTTAGGGGGGGCCCCGATTGGGATTGGCTACACCTTC

D gene: -
V gene: TRBV9
J gene: TRBJ1-6
clone size: -
CDR3 protein: CASSSREGSPLHF
CDR3 DNA: TGTGCCAGCAGCAGCAGGGAGGGTTCACCCCTCCACTTT

D gene: TRBD1
V gene: TRBV3-1/TRBV3-2
J gene: TRBJ2-6
clone size: -
CDR3 protein: CASSQWNRGQANVLTF
CDR3 DNA: TGTGCCAGCAGCCAATGGAACAGGGGGCAGGCCAACGTCCTGACTTTC

D gene: -
V gene: TRBV5-1
J gene: TRBJ2-1
clone size: -
CDR3 protein: CASRFSRISYNEQFF
CDR3 DNA: TGCGCCAGCAGGTTCTCTAGAATCTCCTACAATGAGCAGTTCTTC

D gene: -
V gene: TRBV19
J gene: TRBJ2-5
clone size: once
CDR3 protein: CASSLRGAIQETQYF
CDR3 DNA: TGTGCCAGTAGTCTCCGGGGGGCCATCCAAGAGACCCAGTACTTC

D gene: -
V gene: TRBV5-1
J gene: TRBJ1-2
clone size: -
CDR3 protein: CASSTAGAGANYGYTF
CDR3 DNA: TGCGCCAGCAGCACTGCCGGGGCAGGGGCAAACTATGGCTACACCTTC

D gene: TRBD1
V gene: TRBV7-7
J gene: TRBJ1-2
clone size: -
CDR3 protein: CASTGVRGQGRRANYGYTF
CDR3 DNA: TGTGCCAGCACCGGAGTAAGGGGGCAGGGACGGCGGGCTAACTATGGCTACACCTTC

D gene: TRBD1
V gene: TRBV10-3
J gene: TRBJ1-1
clone size: -
CDR3 protein: CAISESGQRNMNTEAFF
CDR3 DNA: TGTGCCATCAGTGAGTCGGGACAGCGAAATATGAACACTGAAGCTTTCTTT

D gene: -
V gene: TRBV6-5
J gene: TRBJ1-3
clone size: -
CDR3 protein: CASSYSNRNTIYF
CDR3 DNA: TGTGCCAGCAGTTACTCGAACCGGAACACCATATATTTT

D gene: -
V gene: TRBV27
J gene: TRBJ1-5
clone size: -
CDR3 protein: CASSLWAGLQPQHF
CDR3 DNA: TGTGCCAGCAGTTTATGGGCAGGGCTTCAGCCCCAGCATTTT

D gene: TRBD2
V gene: TRBV7-2
J gene: TRBJ2-3
clone size: once
CDR3 protein: CASSIGRGDTQYF
CDR3 DNA: TGTGCCAGCAGCATAGGGAGGGGCGATACGCAGTATTTT

D gene: -
V gene: TRBV6-6
J gene: TRBJ1-3
clone size: -
CDR3 protein: CASVQVGGNTIYF
CDR3 DNA: TGTGCCAGCGTACAGGTGGGAGGAAACACCATATATTTT

D gene: -
V gene: TRBV28
J gene: TRBJ1-4
clone size: -
CDR3 protein: CASSITGKNEKLFF
CDR3 DNA: TGTGCCAGCAGTATTACAGGGAAAAACGAAAAACTGTTTTTT

D gene: TRBD1
V gene: TRBV28
J gene: TRBJ2-7
clone size: once
CDR3 protein: CASSPSQGASGEQYF
CDR3 DNA: TGTGCCAGCAGTCCCTCCCAGGGGGCATCGGGCGAGCAGTACTTC

D gene: TRBD1
V gene: TRBV6-5
J gene: TRBJ1-2
clone size: -
CDR3 protein: CASSPRGTGNYGYTF
CDR3 DNA: TGTGCCAGCAGCCCGCGGGGGACAGGGAACTATGGCTACACCTTC

D gene: TRBD1
V gene: TRBV19
J gene: TRBJ2-1
clone size: -
CDR3 protein: CASTPSGTGNNEQFF
CDR3 DNA: TGTGCCAGTACCCCTTCCGGGACAGGTAACAATGAGCAGTTCTTC

D gene: -
V gene: TRBV27
J gene: TRBJ2-5
clone size: few
CDR3 protein: CASSFGAGTQYF
CDR3 DNA: TGTGCCAGCAGTTTTGGAGCCGGGACCCAGTACTTC

D gene: -
V gene: TRBV3-1/TRBV3-2
J gene: TRBJ1-6
clone size: -
CDR3 protein: CASSRGSAGDIYSPLHF
CDR3 DNA: TGTGCCAGCAGCCGGGGATCGGCCGGGGATATCTATTCACCCCTCCACTTT

D gene: -
V gene: TRBV11-3
J gene: TRBJ2-3
clone size: -
CDR3 protein: CASSLRGTDTQYF
CDR3 DNA: TGTGCCAGCAGCTTGCGGGGCACAGATACGCAGTATTTT

D gene: -
V gene: TRBV5-6
J gene: TRBJ1-4
clone size: -
CDR3 protein: CASSLGGLNEKLFF
CDR3 DNA: TGTGCCAGCAGCTTGGGGGGACTAAATGAAAAACTGTTTTTT

D gene: -
V gene: TRBV7-9
J gene: TRBJ1-1
clone size: -
CDR3 protein: CASTSINTEAFF
CDR3 DNA: TGTGCCAGCACCTCTATTAACACTGAAGCTTTCTTT

D gene: -
V gene: TRBV18
J gene: TRBJ2-2
clone size: -
CDR3 protein: CASSPTFAAIQEGGELFF
CDR3 DNA: TGTGCCAGCTCACCAACTTTTGCGGCGATCCAAGAAGGCGGGGAGCTGTTTTTT

D gene: TRBD2
V gene: TRBV11-2
J gene: TRBJ2-3
clone size: -
CDR3 protein: CASSFLAGGLPDTQYF
CDR3 DNA: TGTGCCAGCAGCTTCCTAGCGGGGGGGCTCCCAGATACGCAGTATTTT

D gene: TRBD2
V gene: TRBV5-1
J gene: TRBJ2-3
clone size: -
CDR3 protein: CASSFWTSGDTDTQYF
CDR3 DNA: TGCGCCAGCAGCTTCTGGACTAGCGGGGACACAGATACGCAGTATTTT

D gene: -
V gene: TRBV11-3
J gene: TRBJ1-2
clone size: -
CDR3 protein: CASSFGENYGYTF
CDR3 DNA: TGTGCCAGCAGCTTCGGGGAGAACTATGGCTACACCTTC

D gene: TRBD2
V gene: TRBV6-5
J gene: TRBJ2-3
clone size: -
CDR3 protein: CASTWTSGTDTQYF
CDR3 DNA: TGTGCCAGCACCTGGACTAGCGGCACAGATACGCAGTATTTT

D gene: -
V gene: TRBV9
J gene: TRBJ2-7
clone size: -
CDR3 protein: CASSLEAGASYEQYF
CDR3 DNA: TGTGCCAGCAGCCTAGAGGCGGGTGCGTCTTACGAGCAGTACTTC

D gene: -
V gene: TRBV11-2
J gene: TRBJ1-1
clone size: -
CDR3 protein: CASSLDTGPGNTEAFF
CDR3 DNA: TGTGCCAGCAGCTTAGACACAGGACCAGGGAACACTGAAGCTTTCTTT

D gene: -
V gene: TRBV27
J gene: TRBJ2-7
clone size: -
CDR3 protein: CASSLGAPTYEQYF
CDR3 DNA: TGTGCCAGCAGTTTGGGGGCCCCAACCTACGAGCAGTACTTC

D gene: -
V gene: TRBV6-6
J gene: TRBJ1-3
clone size: -
CDR3 protein: CASLSETPNVSPIYF
CDR3 DNA: TGTGCCAGCCTGTCTGAGACACCTAATGTTTCCCCCATATATTTT

D gene: TRBD1
V gene: TRBV3-1/TRBV3-2
J gene: TRBJ1-5
clone size: -
CDR3 protein: CASSLGQGTGPQHF
CDR3 DNA: TGTGCCAGCAGCCTGGGACAGGGTACGGGGCCCCAGCATTTT

D gene: TRBD1
V gene: TRBV27
J gene: TRBJ1-3
clone size: -
CDR3 protein: CASTFSHRGESGNTIYF
CDR3 DNA: TGTGCCAGCACCTTTTCTCACAGGGGGGAGTCTGGAAACACCATATATTTT

D gene: -
V gene: TRBV18
J gene: TRBJ1-2
clone size: once
CDR3 protein: CASSPPGQKIYGYTF
CDR3 DNA: TGTGCCAGCTCACCACCCGGACAGAAAATTTATGGCTACACCTTC

D gene: TRBD2
V gene: TRBV5-1
J gene: TRBJ2-7
clone size: -
CDR3 protein: CASSSVAGGRTEQYF
CDR3 DNA: TGCGCCAGCAGCTCCGTAGCGGGGGGGCGTACCGAGCAGTACTTC

D gene: TRBD1
V gene: TRBV28
J gene: TRBJ1-5
clone size: -
CDR3 protein: CASSSQQGALGRAQHF
CDR3 DNA: TGTGCCAGCAGTTCTCAACAGGGGGCCCTAGGTCGAGCCCAGCATTTT

D gene: -
V gene: TRBV5-1
J gene: TRBJ1-5
clone size: -
CDR3 protein: CASSQDSSNQPQHF
CDR3 DNA: TGCGCCAGCAGCCAGGACAGTAGCAATCAGCCCCAGCATTTT

D gene: TRBD1
V gene: TRBV3-1/TRBV3-2
J gene: TRBJ1-2
clone size: -
CDR3 protein: CASSPLMTGNYGYTF
CDR3 DNA: TGTGCCAGCAGCCCCTTGATGACAGGGAACTATGGCTACACCTTC

D gene: -
V gene: TRBV28
J gene: TRBJ1-1
clone size: -
CDR3 protein: CASSTLGGVDTEAFF
CDR3 DNA: TGTGCCAGCAGTACCCTGGGAGGGGTGGACACTGAAGCTTTCTTT

D gene: -
V gene: TRBV19
J gene: TRBJ1-2
clone size: -
CDR3 protein: CASSRAYGYTF
CDR3 DNA: TGTGCCAGTAGTAGAGCCTATGGCTACACCTTC

D gene: TRBD1
V gene: TRBV7-9
J gene: TRBJ2-7
clone size: -
CDR3 protein: CASSRDRGLGEQYF
CDR3 DNA: TGTGCCAGCAGCCGGGACAGGGGGTTAGGCGAGCAGTACTTC

D gene: TRBD1
V gene: TRBV28
J gene: TRBJ2-1
clone size: -
CDR3 protein: CASRPGGAYNEQFF
CDR3 DNA: TGTGCCAGCAGGCCAGGGGGTGCCTACAATGAGCAGTTCTTC

D gene: -
V gene: TRBV28
J gene: TRBJ2-2
clone size: -
CDR3 protein: CASKLGSAAGELFF
CDR3 DNA: TGTGCCAGCAAACTCGGCAGCGCGGCCGGGGAGCTGTTTTTT

D gene: -
V gene: TRBV18
J gene: TRBJ2-3
clone size: -
CDR3 protein: CASGQGRDTQYF
CDR3 DNA: TGTGCCAGCGGGCAGGGAAGGGATACGCAGTATTTT

D gene: -
V gene: TRBV19
J gene: TRBJ1-3
clone size: -
CDR3 protein: CASSISQDVSGNTIYF
CDR3 DNA: TGTGCCAGTAGTATTTCCCAGGATGTCTCTGGAAACACCATATATTTT

D gene: -
V gene: TRBV5-5
J gene: TRBJ2-3
clone size: few
CDR3 protein: CASSLAVRGATDTQYF
CDR3 DNA: TGTGCCAGCAGCTTGGCGGTTCGGGGGGCCACAGATACGCAGTATTTT

D gene: -
V gene: TRBV6-6
J gene: TRBJ2-5
clone size: -
CDR3 protein: CASSRPGGSETQYF
CDR3 DNA: TGTGCCAGCAGCCGGCCGGGGGGCTCAGAGACCCAGTACTTC

D gene: -
V gene: TRBV30
J gene: TRBJ1-2
clone size: -
CDR3 protein: CAWGLGRASGYTF
CDR3 DNA: TGTGCCTGGGGCCTCGGGAGGGCCTCTGGCTACACCTTC

D gene: TRBD2
V gene: TRBV10-2
J gene: TRBJ2-1
clone size: -
CDR3 protein: CASHPTSGANNEQFF
CDR3 DNA: TGCGCCAGCCATCCAACTAGCGGGGCGAACAATGAGCAGTTCTTC

D gene: -
V gene: TRBV5-1
J gene: TRBJ1-1
clone size: -
CDR3 protein: CASSLDRVYTEAFF
CDR3 DNA: TGCGCCAGCAGCTTGGACAGGGTTTACACTGAAGCTTTCTTT

D gene: -
V gene: TRBV28
J gene: TRBJ1-1
clone size: -
CDR3 protein: CASASVEGGKAFF
CDR3 DNA: TGTGCCAGCGCCTCGGTTGAGGGAGGAAAAGCTTTCTTT

D gene: -
V gene: TRBV5-6
J gene: TRBJ2-1
clone size: -
CDR3 protein: CASSLPGGGSYNEQFF
CDR3 DNA: TGTGCCAGCAGCCTCCCCGGTGGGGGGTCCTACAATGAGCAGTTCTTC